Shown below are 2 T cell receptor beta chains from a single sample sequenced in a study of T-cell memory formation after mild COVID-19. MiXCR was run by TCRdb on the 5' RACE reads, yielding one entry per CDR3 protein. The table lists roughly 480,000 distinct CDR3 sequences, around 25% of them singletons. Sequencing was performed on PBMCs or a T cell subset sorted from them (not recorded which). Receptors were obtained from an adult woman who had mild COVID-19 (a few samples of this study predate the infection). Cell type and time point are not known.

The V and J genes are TRBV7-2 and TRBJ2-7; possibly TRBD1 for D (5 bases). The CDR3 runs to 18 residues. V lost 1 base, J lost 4 bases, and 23 bases lay in between. Germline V lookup: CDR1 SGHTA, CDR2 FQGNSA. CDR3 nucleotides: TGTGCCAGCAGCTTAGGGCCCTCCGCAGGGAATATTGCGTACGAGCAGTACTTC. It encodes CASSLGPSAGNIAYEQYF.

This clonotype appeared once. CDR3 residues: CSVYAQGDSYEQYF. CDR3 DNA: TGCAGCGTTTACGCCCAGGGGGACTCCTACGAGCAGTACTTC. The V gene is TRBV29-1, the J gene TRBJ2-7; 7 bases align to TRBD1. Germline values: CDR1 SQVTM, CDR2 ANQGSEA. The V gene end was trimmed by 5 bases and the J gene end by 0 bases; junction bases not matched to a gene: 7. The CDR3 is made up of 14 amino acids.